Following are 27 T cell receptor beta chains from one sample sequenced in a study of glioma-infiltrating T cells after dendritic cell vaccination. Sequencing used immunoSEQ multiplex PCR; TCRdb keeps in-frame clones, though not all of them. In the table there are about 82,000 clones, around nine tenths of which are singletons. The sequenced sample was blood, obtained before dendritic cell vaccination. The receptors shown here come from a human donor with glioblastoma.

This rearrangement joins TRBV30 to TRBJ2-7, with D perhaps TRBD2 (6 bases). The CDR3 runs to 12 residues. V lost 2 bases to trimming and J lost 3 bases, with 8 bases between them. Germline loops: CDR1 GTSNPN, CDR2 SVGIG (reference sequence). The CDR3 protein is CAWSPGGYEQYF. CDR3 DNA: TGTGCCTGGAGTCCCGGGGGCTACGAGCAGTACTTC.

This chain joins TRBV5-5 and TRBJ1-4; D is uncertain. With 4 bases removed from V and 6 bases from J, the gap between germline ends came to 19 bases. The CDR3 sequence is 16 residues long. Per germline, CDR1 SGHKS and CDR2 YYEKEE (reference sequence). In DNA, the CDR3 is TGTGCCAGCAGCATAAGACCTCAGGAAGCTTATGAAAAACTGTTTTTT. Translation gives CASSIRPQEAYEKLFF.

As to this clone: The junction shows a germline mismatch at one end, possibly a read error. At the DNA level, this CDR3 is encoded by other sequences in the same sample as well. CDR3 DNA: TGCGCCAGCAGCTTGGAAGTGACAGGGAATAATTCCCCCCTCCACTTT. Translated, it gives CASSLEVTGNNSPLHF. The genes are TRBV5-1 and TRBJ1-6; TRBD1 matches 7 bases. This CDR3 has 16 residues. From germline, CDR1 is SGHRS and CDR2 YFSETQ.

The V call is TRBV6-5, the J call TRBJ2-1; 8 bases match TRBD1. The germline V gene encodes CDR1 MNHEY and CDR2 SVGAGI. The CDR3 sequence is 15 residues long. J was trimmed by 2 bases and V by 0 bases; bases with no gene match: 0. CDR3 sequence: CASSYSGQAYNEQFF. DNA of the CDR3: TGTGCCAGCAGTTACTCGGGACAGGCCTACAATGAGCAGTTCTTC.

The chain couples TRBV6-5 to TRBJ2-2; D unresolved. Trimming removed 2 bases from V and 6 bases from J, with 4 bases in between. The CDR3 runs 12 residues. Germline CDR1 is MNHEY and CDR2 is SVGAGI. CDR3 nucleotide sequence: TGTGCCAGCAGTTACCTGTCCGGGGAGCTGTTTTTT. Translating it yields CASSYLSGELFF.

This chain connects TRBV11-3 to TRBJ1-2; D unclear. In germline, CDR1 is SGHNT, CDR2 YENEEA. This CDR3 has 13 residues. V dropped 2 bases and J dropped 5 bases, with 9 bases sitting between them. CDR3 region: CASSLYSEYGYTF. CDR3 DNA sequence: TGTGCCAGCAGCTTATATTCCGAGTATGGCTACACCTTC.

This chain uses TRBV15 with TRBJ1-2; a weak D match, TRBD1 (6 bases). The CDR3 loop spans 15 amino acids. Germline V lookup: CDR1 LNHNV, CDR2 YYDKDF (reference sequence). V was trimmed by 0 bases and J by 4 bases, leaving 12 bases between them. The CDR3 region has the DNA TGTGCCACCAGCAGAGAAAGAGGCAGGGGCTATGGCTACACCTTC. Protein: CATSRERGRGYGYTF.

The chain combines TRBV2 with TRBJ1-2; D is uncertain. V lost 2 bases and J lost 2, with 3 bases in between. The CDR3 spans 12 residues. The germline gives CDR1 SNHLY, CDR2 FYNNEI. The CDR3 nucleotides are TGTGCCAGCAGTGAACGGAACTATGGCTACACCTTC. Protein: CASSERNYGYTF.

This chain uses TRBV10-2 with TRBJ1-1; 10 bases match TRBD1. The V segment lost 3 bases and the J segment 5 bases; nucleotides outside the gene matches: 6. This CDR3 comprises 15 residues. Per the germline V gene, CDR1 is WSHSY and CDR2 is SAAADI. CDR3: CASSDRDRGGTEAFF. In nucleotides, the CDR3 is TGCGCCAGCAGTGACCGGGACAGGGGTGGGACTGAAGCTTTCTTT.

The gene calls are TRBV6-6 and TRBJ2-7, with D possibly TRBD2 on 6 matching bases. The germline V and J ends were trimmed by 2 bases and 2 bases, with 13 bases remaining between them. This CDR3 comprises 15 residues. CDR1 and CDR2 (germline): MNHNY, SVGAGI (reference sequence). The CDR3 DNA reads TGTGCCAGCAGTTACGAAAGCGGGCCAACCTACGAGCAGTACTTC. Translated, it gives CASSYESGPTYEQYF.

The chain employs TRBV5-4 and TRBJ1-1; 7 bases agree with TRBD1. CDR1 and CDR2 from the germline V gene are SGHNT and YYREEE (reference sequence). CDR3 length: 15 residues. V lost 3 bases, J lost 4 bases, and 9 bases stayed unmatched. The CDR3 DNA sequence: TGTGCCAGCAGCTCTGCCGACAGGGCGGTCACTGAAGCTTTCTTT. It codes for CASSSADRAVTEAFF.

This clone has only one observation. The chain uses TRBV18 and TRBJ2-1; 13 nucleotides agree with TRBD2. This CDR3 has 16 amino acids. CDR1 and CDR2 (germline): KGHSH, LQKENI. Trimming cost V 4 bases and J 8 bases; bases outside gene matches: 8. This CDR3 is CASSLGLAGAGDEQFF. In nucleotides, the CDR3 is TGTGCCAGCTCACTCGGACTAGCGGGGGCCGGGGATGAGCAGTTCTTC.

The chain's CDR3 is CAWAEGGAGYTF. Here the CDR3 DNA reads TGTGCCTGGGCTGAGGGGGGGGCTGGCTACACCTTC. This rearrangement joins TRBV30 to TRBJ1-2; D is possibly TRBD1 (6 bases). This CDR3 has 12 amino acids. Germline CDR1 and CDR2: GTSNPN and SVGIG (reference sequence). Trimming removed 5 bases from V and 7 bases from J, with 14 bases in between.

This clone has a single count. This chain links TRBV6-1 with TRBJ1-2; D not resolved. Germline V gene sequence: CDR1 MNHNS, CDR2 SASEGT. The CDR3 spans 14 residues. Trimming took off 4 bases at V and 0 bases at J, with 9 bases between the two ends. CDR3 DNA sequence: TGTGCCAGCAGTGTGAGACGGGCTAACTATGGCTACACCTTC. This codes for CASSVRRANYGYTF.

The J gene is TRBJ1-2, the V gene TRBV29-1; D might be TRBD1 (6 bases). This CDR3 contains 13 residues. Germline CDR1 reads SQVTM; CDR2 reads ANQGSEA. Trimming removed 6 bases from V and 0 bases from J, with 11 bases in between. CDR3 sequence: CSVSDSANYGYTF. The CDR3 DNA reads as TGCAGCGTCTCGGACAGCGCTAACTATGGCTACACCTTC.

The chain has TRBV5-1 and TRBJ1-6, with 7 bases identical to TRBD1. In germline, CDR1 is SGHRS, CDR2 YFSETQ. With 6 bases clipped from V and 8 bases from J, the junction kept 14 bases outside the gene matches. CDR3 size: 16 residues. CDR3 sequence (DNA): TGCGCCAGCAAACCCGGGCAAGGGGGCGGGGATTCACCCCTCCACTTT. Protein sequence: CASKPGQGGGDSPLHF. Based on the CDR3 plus reference TRBV5-1 and TRBJ1-6, the full variable domain is KAGVTQTPRYLIKTRGQQVTLSCSPISGHRSVSWYQQTPGQGLQFLFEYFSETQRNKGNFPGRFSGRQFSNSRSEMNVSTLELGDSALYLCASKPGQGGGDSPLHFGNGTRLTVT.

This clone was observed a single time. The chain employs TRBV10-1 and TRBJ1-1, with a tentative D call TRBD1 (6 bases). The V end was cut by 4 bases, the J end by 1 base, with 10 bases between. In germline, CDR1 is WNHNN, CDR2 SYGVQD (reference sequence). This CDR3 region has 14 residues. DNA for the CDR3: TGCGCCAGCAGTGTAGGCAGGGGGAACACTGAAGCTTTCTTT. Amino acids: CASSVGRGNTEAFF.

This clone was recorded only once. A junction boundary mismatches the germline segment, possibly from a read error. Distinct nucleotide sequences in the sample also encode this CDR3. The chain links TRBV2 to TRBJ1-2; D is ambiguous. The V gene's germline CDR1 is SNHLY and CDR2 FYNNEI. The length of the CDR3 is 13 residues. CDR3 region: CASSVYTNYGYTF. Written as DNA, the CDR3 is TGTGCCAGCAGTGTGTATACTAATTATGGCTACACCTTC.

The chain has TRBV5-8 and TRBJ1-3; D might be TRBD1 (5 bases). Germline V CDR1 and CDR2: SGHTS, YDEGEE. V was clipped by 4 bases and J by 5 bases, with 13 bases between them. The CDR3 runs 14 residues. DNA for the CDR3: TGTGCCAGCAGCCTGTCGGGGGGACGAAACACCATATATTTT. Translated, it gives CASSLSGGRNTIYF.

This chain joins TRBV25-1 and TRBJ1-1; D remains ambiguous. V was pared by 8 bases and J by 1 base, with 11 bases between. The CDR3 runs 13 residues. Germline assignment: CDR1 MGHDK and CDR2 SYGVNS. As DNA, the CDR3 is TGTGCCAGCGCCGAGGTCGGGAACACTGAAGCTTTCTTT. This encodes CASAEVGNTEAFF.

The V call is TRBV5-6, the J call TRBJ2-7, with a weak D call TRBD2 (7 bases). The CDR3 spans 16 residues. Germline loops: CDR1 SGHDT, CDR2 YYEEEE. Deletions cut 6 bases from V and 4 bases from J, with 23 bases between. CDR3 protein: CASIQQGREGPYEQYF. CDR3 nucleotide sequence: TGTGCCAGCATCCAGCAGGGGAGGGAGGGGCCTTACGAGCAGTACTTC.

The chain recombines TRBV27 with TRBJ1-2; D not certain. CDR3 size: 18 residues. The V gene lost 4 bases and the J gene lost 0 bases, with 21 bases spanning the gap. The germline gives CDR1 MNHEY, CDR2 SMNVEV (reference sequence). The CDR3 spells CASSSSYGMSGTNYGYTF. The CDR3 DNA is TGTGCCAGCAGTTCTTCATATGGGATGAGCGGAACTAACTATGGCTACACCTTC.

V and J are TRBV15 and TRBJ2-5, with 8 bases aligning to TRBD2. The CDR3 extends over 14 amino acids. Germline V gene data show CDR1 as LNHNV and CDR2 as YYDKDF (reference sequence). V was pared by 5 bases and J by 7 bases, with 9 bases of the junction left unmatched. The CDR3 loop is CATSGRGVEGTQYF. The CDR3, as DNA: TGTGCCACCAGCGGGCGGGGGGTGGAAGGGACCCAGTACTTC.

As concerns this clone: The junction does not match germline at one end; this may be a read error. The J gene is TRBJ2-5, the V gene TRBV7-7, with 9 bases identical to TRBD1. From germline, CDR1 is SSHAT and CDR2 FNYEAQ (reference sequence). The CDR3 spans 16 residues. The chain's CDR3 is CASSLSPTGGQETQYF. The CDR3 DNA follows: TGTGCTAGCAGCTTAAGTCCGACAGGGGGCCAAGAGACCCAGTACTTC.

The CDR3 DNA reads as TGTGCCAGCAACCGGGACATGGACTACAATGAGCAGTTCTTC. Its protein is CASNRDMDYNEQFF. The V call is TRBV6-5, the J call TRBJ2-1; a possible D gene is TRBD1 (6 bases). CDR3 length equals 14 residues. The V gene's germline CDR1 is MNHEY and CDR2 SVGAGI. Deletions cut 7 bases from V and 3 bases from J, with 13 bases between.

This clone has a handful of counts. The chain uses TRBV30 and TRBJ2-3, with 11 nucleotides matching TRBD2. V dropped 8 bases and J dropped 2; count of bases not matched to a gene: 9. Germline V lookup: CDR1 GTSNPN, CDR2 SVGIG (reference sequence). This CDR3 is built from 15 residues. CDR3 amino acids: CALGNSGGATDTQYF. The CDR3, as DNA: TGTGCCCTAGGCAATAGCGGGGGGGCCACAGATACGCAGTATTTT.

The chain uses TRBV5-4 and TRBJ2-5; TRBD2 agrees at 10 bases. The CDR3 spans 15 residues. Germline CDR1 SGHNT, CDR2 YYREEE (reference sequence). Trimming at V came to 4 bases and at J to 4 bases, leaving 7 bases not matched to a gene. CDR3 sequence: CASSRSGGGLETQYF. CDR3 DNA: TGTGCCAGCAGCAGGAGCGGGGGGGGTCTAGAGACCCAGTACTTC.